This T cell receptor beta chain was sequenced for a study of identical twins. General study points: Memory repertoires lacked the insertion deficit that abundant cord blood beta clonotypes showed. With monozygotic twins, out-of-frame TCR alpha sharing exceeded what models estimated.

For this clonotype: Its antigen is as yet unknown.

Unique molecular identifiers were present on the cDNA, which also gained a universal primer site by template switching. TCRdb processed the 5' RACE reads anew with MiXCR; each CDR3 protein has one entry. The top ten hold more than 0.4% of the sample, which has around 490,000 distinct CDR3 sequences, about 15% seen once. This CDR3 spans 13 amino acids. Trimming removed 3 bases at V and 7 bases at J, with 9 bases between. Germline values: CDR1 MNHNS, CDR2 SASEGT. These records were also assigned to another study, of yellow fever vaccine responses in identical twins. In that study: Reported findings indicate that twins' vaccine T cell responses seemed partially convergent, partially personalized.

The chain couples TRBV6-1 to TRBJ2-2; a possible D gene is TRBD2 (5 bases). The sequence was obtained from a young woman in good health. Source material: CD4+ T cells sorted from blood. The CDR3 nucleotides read TGTGCCAGCAGTGAGAGGGTTAACGGGGAGCTGTTTTTT. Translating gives CASSERVNGELFF.